This T cell receptor (beta chain) was observed in a study of blood T cell repertoires in COVID-19. Whole-study context: COVID-19 samples from acute and convalescent phases originated in the United States, Italy and Spain.

In the source study's methods: Estimated nucleated cell counts came from reference gene primer amplification. Clones were sequenced by immunoSEQ multiplex PCR, and TCRdb holds only the in-frame ones, with some missing. Clone size and V and J calls were adopted from that table, with D and trimming inferred from the DNA. Found here are 110,000 to 150,000 clones, around 86% of them singletons; the top ten hold over 8%. This clone was detected a few times. The length of the CDR3 is 14 residues. CDR1 and CDR2 (germline): MDHEN, SYDVKM. V was cut by 6 bases and J by 3 bases, with 15 bases left in between. The receptor comes from a human donor in a cohort sampled during active COVID-19. V gene TRBV28 combines with J gene TRBJ2-7; a possible D gene is TRBD1 (6 bases). Sequencing input: peripheral blood. The CDR3 DNA sequence: TGTGCCAGCAGGCGCCAGACAGGAATCTACGAGCAGTACTTC. Translating it yields CASRRQTGIYEQYF.